The 16 T cell receptor beta chains reported below all come from one sample, sequenced in a study of identical twins (TCRdb year 2016). The method behind the library was 5' RACE. Sequencing was performed on an Illumina HiSeq 2000. TCRdb reran the public reads through fastp at Q25 and MiXCR, keeping productive beta chains. One record per CDR3 amino acid sequence lists the most common genes and DNA. In all, the sample holds approximately 590,000 distinct CDR3 sequences, and more than 9% of those were seen once. The ten largest clones add up to 2.5% to 3.5% of the sample. In addition, the sample was reused for a study of yellow fever vaccine responses in identical twins.

Sequenced material: PBMCs. Receptor source: a woman aged 18 to 35 in good health.

This clonotype turned up a few times. This chain links TRBV7-2 with TRBJ2-5; 7 positions agree with TRBD2. The trim removed 1 base at V and 3 bases at J, leaving 2 bases unmatched. The length of the CDR3 is 14 residues. CDR1 SGHTA and CDR2 FQGNSA come from the germline V gene. CDR3 sequence reads: CASSLDGGKETQYF. CDR3 coding DNA: TGTGCCAGCAGCTTAGACGGGGGGAAAGAGACCCAGTACTTC.

As for this clonotype: A clone one base away is much larger, so this may be a read error. This rearrangement joins TRBV20-1 to TRBJ2-7; D not resolved. Trimming removed 4 bases at V and 0 bases at J, with 10 bases between. Germline CDR1 is DFQATT and CDR2 is SNEGSKA (reference sequence). This CDR3 region has 13 residues. The DNA of the CDR3 is TGCAGTGCTAACCACCGGAGCTCCTACGAGCAGTACTTC. Translated, it gives CSANHRSSYEQYF.

The chain combines TRBV7-2 with TRBJ2-7, with D possibly TRBD1 on 7 matching bases. From germline, CDR1 is SGHTA and CDR2 FQGNSA. Trimming removed 4 bases from V and 1 base from J, with 14 bases in between. The CDR3 runs 15 residues. As DNA, the CDR3 is TGTGCCAGCAGCTCCCACGGGGGACAGTCCTACGAGCAGTACTTC. Translation: CASSSHGGQSYEQYF.

The sample holds a few counts of this clonotype. The rearrangement uses TRBV20-1 and TRBJ2-7; TRBD2 aligns across 7 bases. V dropped 1 base and J dropped 3; count of bases not matched to a gene: 6. Per germline, CDR1 DFQATT and CDR2 SNEGSKA (reference sequence). The CDR3 sequence is 14 residues long. The CDR3 bases are TGCAGTGCTAGAGGCGGGACGGGAGGCTACGAGCAGTACTTC. It specifies CSARGGTGGYEQYF.

This clonotype showed up just a few times. This rearrangement joins TRBV28 to TRBJ1-4, with D unresolved. Deletions cut 5 bases from V and 10 bases from J, with 14 bases between. The CDR3 consists of 13 residues. Germline V lookup: CDR1 MDHEN, CDR2 SYDVKM. The chain's CDR3 is CASSPSDRLKLFF. CDR3 nucleotide sequence: TGTGCCAGCAGTCCGAGTGATCGGTTAAAACTGTTTTTT.

This clonotype has more than one count but fewer than ten. This chain uses TRBV20-1 with TRBJ2-2; D uncertain. V lost 3 bases, J lost 5 bases, and 7 bases lay in between. CDR1 and CDR2 (germline): DFQATT, SNEGSKA (reference sequence). This CDR3 has 12 residues. This CDR3 reads CSASSRTGELFF. CDR3 nucleotides: TGCAGTGCTAGCTCTCGGACCGGGGAGCTGTTTTTT.

There are many counts of this clonotype. This chain joins TRBV5-5 and TRBJ2-1; 10 nucleotides align to TRBD2. The CDR3 consists of 14 residues. Losses at the gene ends were 3 bases for V and 4 bases for J; bases not matched to a gene: 1. The germline V gene encodes CDR1 SGHKS and CDR2 YYEKEE (reference sequence). The CDR3 nucleotides read TGTGCCAGCAGCTCGGGACTAGCGTACAATGAGCAGTTCTTC. Translating gives CASSSGLAYNEQFF.

This clonotype was counted at least ten times. The chain combines TRBV10-3 with TRBJ2-1; 10 nucleotides match TRBD2. With V trimmed by 3 bases and J by 7 bases, 12 bases remained unmatched. Looked up from germline, CDR1 is ENHRY and CDR2 is SYGVKD. This CDR3 spans 17 amino acids. CDR3 amino acids: CAISERASGRKSNEQFF. The CDR3 DNA sequence: TGTGCCATCAGTGAAAGGGCTAGCGGGAGAAAGAGTAATGAGCAGTTCTTC.

This clonotype was detected only a few times. The CDR3 coding sequence is TGCGCCAGCAGCTGGACCGGGACTAGCGGGAGGGGGCAGTACTTC. This codes for CASSWTGTSGRGQYF. The gene calls are TRBV5-1 and TRBJ2-7; 16 bases are shared with TRBD2. Per germline, CDR1 SGHRS and CDR2 YFSETQ. This CDR3 is 15 amino acids long. J was trimmed by 9 bases and V by 3 bases; bases with no gene match: 6.

Comment on this clonotype: The final CDR3 position lacks the conserved phenylalanine or tryptophan, pointing to a likely read error. The J gene is TRBJ2-3, the V gene TRBV2, with D hard to call. V gave up 3 bases and J gave up 0 bases, with 10 bases separating them. The V gene's germline CDR1 is SNHLY and CDR2 FYNNEI. CDR3 length equals 15 residues. This CDR3 is CASSDPSRSTDTQYL. The CDR3 DNA reads as TGTGCCAGCAGTGATCCCAGTCGGAGCACAGATACGCAGTATTTG.

This clonotype was detected a few times. The chain is built from TRBV6-4 and TRBJ2-3; the match to TRBD2 covers 11 bases. Germline loops: CDR1 MRHNA, CDR2 SNTAGT. V gave up 3 bases and J gave up 0 bases; unmatched junction bases: 2. The CDR3 totals 16 residues. The CDR3 coding sequence is TGTGCCAGCAGTGAAGTAGCGGGGGGGAGCACAGATACGCAGTATTTT. Amino acids: CASSEVAGGSTDTQYF.

This clonotype was counted between two and nine times. The chain is built from TRBV6-2 or TRBV6-3 and TRBJ2-1; 12 bases map to TRBD2. Germline loops: CDR1 MNHEY, CDR2 SVGEGT. The ends lost 0 bases at V and 8 bases at J; junction bases unmatched: 5. The CDR3 is 16 amino acids. The CDR3 spells CASSYSASGGGYEQFF. CDR3 DNA sequence: TGTGCCAGCAGTTACTCGGCTAGCGGGGGGGGCTATGAGCAGTTCTTC.

This clonotype was counted at least ten times. The V gene is TRBV5-5, the J gene TRBJ2-1, with 10 bases aligning to TRBD1. V lost 5 bases, J lost 6 bases, and 2 bases stayed unmatched. The CDR3 length is 13 residues. The germline CDR1 and CDR2 sequences are SGHKS and YYEKEE (reference sequence). CDR3 loop: CASRWTGGNEQFF. CDR3 sequence (DNA): TGTGCCAGCAGATGGACAGGGGGCAATGAGCAGTTCTTC.

This clonotype appeared a few times. The chain is built from TRBV20-1 and TRBJ2-3; D gene uncertain. The CDR3 consists of 10 residues. Germline-derived CDR1 and CDR2 are DFQATT and SNEGSKA (reference sequence). V was cut by 6 bases and J by 5 bases, with 6 bases left in between. The CDR3 spells CSAARDTQYF. The CDR3 nucleotides are TGCAGTGCCGCCAGAGATACGCAGTATTTT.

This clonotype was seen a few times. The rearrangement joins TRBV7-3 to TRBJ2-2, with a weak D call TRBD1 (6 bases). The CDR3 is 14 residues long. The V end was cut by 1 base, the J end by 6 bases, with 9 bases between. Looked up from germline, CDR1 is SGHTA and CDR2 is FQGTGA. CDR3 bases: TGTGCCAGCAGCTTAAGACAGGAAGCCGGGGAGCTGTTTTTT. As protein: CASSLRQEAGELFF.

This clonotype appeared many times. The J gene is TRBJ1-1, the V gene TRBV2; D is undetermined. CDR3 size: 12 residues. Germline V gives CDR1 SNHLY, CDR2 FYNNEI. Trimming took off 4 bases at V and 0 bases at J, with 3 bases between the two ends. CDR3 amino acids: CASSVVNTEAFF. CDR3 coding DNA: TGTGCCAGCAGTGTGGTGAACACTGAAGCTTTCTTT.